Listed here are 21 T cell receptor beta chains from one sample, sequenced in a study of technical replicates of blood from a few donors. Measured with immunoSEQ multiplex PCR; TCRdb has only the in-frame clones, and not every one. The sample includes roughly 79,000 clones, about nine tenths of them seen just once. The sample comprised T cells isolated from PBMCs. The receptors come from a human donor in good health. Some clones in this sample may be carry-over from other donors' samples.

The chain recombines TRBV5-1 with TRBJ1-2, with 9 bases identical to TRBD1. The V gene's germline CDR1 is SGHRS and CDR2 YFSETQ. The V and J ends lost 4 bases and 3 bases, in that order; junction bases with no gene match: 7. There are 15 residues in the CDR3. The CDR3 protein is CASSAGTGQDYGYTF. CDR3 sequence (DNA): TGCGCCAGCAGCGCGGGGACAGGGCAGGACTATGGCTACACCTTC.

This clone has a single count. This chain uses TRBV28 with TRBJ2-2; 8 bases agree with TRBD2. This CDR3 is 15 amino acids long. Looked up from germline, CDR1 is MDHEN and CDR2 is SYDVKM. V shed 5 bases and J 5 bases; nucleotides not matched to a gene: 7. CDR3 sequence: CASSGGTGGTGELFF. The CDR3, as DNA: TGTGCCAGCAGTGGGGGAACGGGAGGGACCGGGGAGCTGTTTTTT.

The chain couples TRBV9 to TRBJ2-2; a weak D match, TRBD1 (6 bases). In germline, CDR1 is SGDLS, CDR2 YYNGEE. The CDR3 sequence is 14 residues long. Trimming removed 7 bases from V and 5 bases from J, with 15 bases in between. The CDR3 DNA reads TGTGCCAGCGAGGCAGGACAGAGGACCGGGGAGCTGTTTTTT. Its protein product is CASEAGQRTGELFF.

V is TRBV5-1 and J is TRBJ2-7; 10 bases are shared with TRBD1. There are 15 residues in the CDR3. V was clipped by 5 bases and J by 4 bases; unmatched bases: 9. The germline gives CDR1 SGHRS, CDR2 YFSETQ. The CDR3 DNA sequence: TGCGCCAGCAGAAGACCGGGACAGGGGTCGTACGAGCAGTACTTC. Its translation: CASRRPGQGSYEQYF.

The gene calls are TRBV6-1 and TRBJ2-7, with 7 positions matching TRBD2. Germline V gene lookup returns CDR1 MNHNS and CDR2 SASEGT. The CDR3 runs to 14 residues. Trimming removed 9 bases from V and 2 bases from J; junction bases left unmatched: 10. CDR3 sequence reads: CARRITRGAYEQYF. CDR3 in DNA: TGTGCCAGGAGAATCACCCGGGGGGCCTACGAGCAGTACTTC.

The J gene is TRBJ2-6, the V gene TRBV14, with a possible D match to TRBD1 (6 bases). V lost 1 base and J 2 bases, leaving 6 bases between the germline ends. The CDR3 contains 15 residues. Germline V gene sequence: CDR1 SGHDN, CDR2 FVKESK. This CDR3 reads CASSQGQAGANVLTF. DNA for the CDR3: TGTGCCAGCAGCCAAGGACAGGCTGGGGCCAACGTCCTGACTTTC.

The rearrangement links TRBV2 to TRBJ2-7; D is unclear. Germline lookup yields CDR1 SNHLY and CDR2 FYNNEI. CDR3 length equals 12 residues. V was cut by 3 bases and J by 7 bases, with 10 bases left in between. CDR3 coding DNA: TGTGCCAGCAGTGACAGTTCCACGGAGCAGTACTTC. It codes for CASSDSSTEQYF.

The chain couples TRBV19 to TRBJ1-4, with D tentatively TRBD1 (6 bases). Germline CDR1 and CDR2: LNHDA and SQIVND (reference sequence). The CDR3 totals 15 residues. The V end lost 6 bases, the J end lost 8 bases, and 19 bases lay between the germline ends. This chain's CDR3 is CASRVAGEKNEKLFF. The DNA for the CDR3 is TGTGCCAGTAGGGTGGCAGGGGAGAAGAACGAAAAACTGTTTTTT.

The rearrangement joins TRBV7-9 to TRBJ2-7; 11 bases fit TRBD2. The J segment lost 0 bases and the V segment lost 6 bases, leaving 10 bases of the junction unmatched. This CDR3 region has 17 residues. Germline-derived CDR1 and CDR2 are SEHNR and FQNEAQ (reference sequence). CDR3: CASRPPTTSGASYEQYF. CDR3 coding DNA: TGTGCCAGCAGACCACCAACGACTAGCGGGGCCTCCTACGAGCAGTACTTC.

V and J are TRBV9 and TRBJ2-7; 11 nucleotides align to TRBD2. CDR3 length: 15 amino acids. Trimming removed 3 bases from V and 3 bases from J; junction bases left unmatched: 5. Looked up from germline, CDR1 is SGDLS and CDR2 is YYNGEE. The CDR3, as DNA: TGTGCCAGCAGCGCGGGACTAGCGGAGAGCTACGAGCAGTACTTC. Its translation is CASSAGLAESYEQYF.

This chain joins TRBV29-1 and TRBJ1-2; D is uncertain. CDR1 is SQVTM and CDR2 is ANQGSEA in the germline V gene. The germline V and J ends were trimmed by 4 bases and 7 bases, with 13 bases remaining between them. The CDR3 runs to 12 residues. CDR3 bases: TGCAGCGTTGGAAGCAGAACGGGTGGCTACACCTTC. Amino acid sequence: CSVGSRTGGYTF.

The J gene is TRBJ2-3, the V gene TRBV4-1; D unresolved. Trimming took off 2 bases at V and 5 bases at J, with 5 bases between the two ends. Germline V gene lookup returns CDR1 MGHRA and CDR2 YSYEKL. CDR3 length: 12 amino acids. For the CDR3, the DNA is TGCGCCAGCAGCCAAAGTAGAGATACGCAGTATTTT. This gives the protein CASSQSRDTQYF.

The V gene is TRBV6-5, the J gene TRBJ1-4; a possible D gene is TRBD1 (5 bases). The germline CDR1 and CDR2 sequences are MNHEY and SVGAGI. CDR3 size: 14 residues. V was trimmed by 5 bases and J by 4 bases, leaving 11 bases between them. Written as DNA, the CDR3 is TGTGCCAGCAGTCTCCGGGGGGTTAATGAAAAACTGTTTTTT. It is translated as CASSLRGVNEKLFF.

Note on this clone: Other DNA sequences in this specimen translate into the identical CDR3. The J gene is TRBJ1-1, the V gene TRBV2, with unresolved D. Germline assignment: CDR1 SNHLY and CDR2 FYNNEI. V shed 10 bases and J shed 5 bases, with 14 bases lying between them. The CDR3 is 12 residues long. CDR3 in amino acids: CATLRPGTEAFF. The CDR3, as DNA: TGTGCCACCCTCCGGCCGGGGACTGAAGCTTTCTTT.

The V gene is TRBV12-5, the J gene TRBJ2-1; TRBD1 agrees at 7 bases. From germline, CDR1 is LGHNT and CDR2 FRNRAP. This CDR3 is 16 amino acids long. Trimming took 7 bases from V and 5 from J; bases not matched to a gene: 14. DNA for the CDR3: TGTGCTAGTGCTAACATTCCGGGACAGTTGAACAATGAGCAGTTCTTC. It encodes CASANIPGQLNNEQFF. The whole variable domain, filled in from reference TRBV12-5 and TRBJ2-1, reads DARVTQTPRHKVTEMGQEVTMRCQPILGHNTVFWYRQTMMQGLELLAYFRNRAPLDDSGMPKDRFSAEMPDATLATLKIQPSEPRDSAVYFCASANIPGQLNNEQFFGPGTRLTVL.

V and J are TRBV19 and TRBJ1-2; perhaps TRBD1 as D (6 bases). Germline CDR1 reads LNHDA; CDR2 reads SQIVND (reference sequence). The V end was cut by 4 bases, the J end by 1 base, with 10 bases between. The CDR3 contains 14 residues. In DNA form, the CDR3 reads TGTGCCAGTAGTACTCAACAGGGTAACTATGGCTACACCTTC. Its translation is CASSTQQGNYGYTF.

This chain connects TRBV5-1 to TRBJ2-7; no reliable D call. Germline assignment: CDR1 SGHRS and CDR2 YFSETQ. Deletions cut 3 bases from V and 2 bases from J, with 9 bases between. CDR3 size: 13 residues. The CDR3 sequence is CASSSTHAYEQYF. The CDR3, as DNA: TGCGCCAGCAGCTCGACACATGCCTACGAGCAGTACTTC.

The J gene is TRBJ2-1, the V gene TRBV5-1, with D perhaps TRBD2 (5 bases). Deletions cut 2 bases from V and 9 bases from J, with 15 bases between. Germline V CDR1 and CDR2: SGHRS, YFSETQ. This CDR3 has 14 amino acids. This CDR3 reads CASSFSSRAVEQFF. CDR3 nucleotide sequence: TGCGCCAGCAGCTTTAGCTCCCGAGCGGTTGAGCAGTTCTTC.

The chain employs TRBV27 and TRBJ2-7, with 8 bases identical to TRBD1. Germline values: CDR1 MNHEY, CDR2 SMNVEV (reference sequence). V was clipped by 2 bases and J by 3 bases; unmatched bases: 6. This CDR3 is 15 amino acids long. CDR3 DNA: TGTGCCAGCAGTTTACGACAGGGGACTTTCTACGAGCAGTACTTC. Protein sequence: CASSLRQGTFYEQYF.

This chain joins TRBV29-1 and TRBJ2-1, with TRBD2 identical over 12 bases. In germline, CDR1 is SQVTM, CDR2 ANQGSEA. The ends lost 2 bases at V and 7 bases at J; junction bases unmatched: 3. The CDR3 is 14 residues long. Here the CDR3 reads CSVEPGTSGNEQFF. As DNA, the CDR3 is TGCAGCGTTGAACCCGGGACTAGCGGGAATGAGCAGTTCTTC.

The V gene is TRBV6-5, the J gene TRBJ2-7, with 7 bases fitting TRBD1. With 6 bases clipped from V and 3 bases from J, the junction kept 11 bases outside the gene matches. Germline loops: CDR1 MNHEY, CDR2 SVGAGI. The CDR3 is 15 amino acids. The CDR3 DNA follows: TGTGCCAGCAGCCGAAAACAGGGGATCCTCTACGAGCAGTACTTC. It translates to CASSRKQGILYEQYF.